Presented here are 22 T cell receptor beta chains from one specimen sequenced in a study of cytomegalovirus exposure and HLA in healthy donors (dated by TCRdb to 2016 to 2017). Preparation of the library involved the immunoSEQ multiplex PCR assay. A mixture of 60 forward primers for TCR Vbeta segments and 13 reverse primers for TCR Jbeta segments was used in the multiplex PCR. What TCRdb holds here is the immuneACCESS table cut down to in-frame rearrangements. Part of the clones is not present; checked against another copy, under half of the missing clones reflect an unresolved V gene, and the others are unexplained. This sample comprises more than 80,000 clones, roughly 79% of them detected only once. In total, the top ten clones hold 5.5% to 7% of the sample. Sequencing was carried out using PBMCs. These TCRs come from a man between 18 and 29 years old in good health and CMV-seropositive.

This clone was seen just once. The chain is built from TRBV5-1 and TRBJ2-7; 9 bases line up with TRBD1. This CDR3 spans 14 amino acids. CDR1 is SGHRS and CDR2 is YFSETQ in the germline V gene. V dropped 5 bases and J dropped 4; count of bases not matched to a gene: 7. The CDR3 loop reads CASSRDRVIYEQYF. Written as DNA, the CDR3 is TGCGCCAGCAGTAGGGACAGGGTAATTTACGAGCAGTACTTC.

The rearrangement links TRBV7-9 to TRBJ2-3; TRBD2 aligns across 9 bases. The germline CDR1 and CDR2 sequences are SEHNR and FQNEAQ (reference sequence). The CDR3 length is 14 residues. Trimming cost V 4 bases and J 1 base; bases outside gene matches: 0. CDR3 nucleotide sequence: TGTGCCAGCAGCTCTAGCGGGGGCACAGATACGCAGTATTTT. This gives the protein CASSSSGGTDTQYF.

This rearrangement joins TRBV6-5 to TRBJ2-5; the match to TRBD2 covers 7 bases. The ends lost 1 base at V and 7 bases at J; junction bases unmatched: 3. CDR3 length: 13 amino acids. CDR1 is MNHEY and CDR2 is SVGAGI in the germline V gene. The DNA for the CDR3 is TGTGCCAGCAGTTACTTCGGGGAGGGGACCCAGTACTTC. Its protein is CASSYFGEGTQYF.

J is TRBJ1-3 and V is TRBV28, with D possibly TRBD1 on 5 matching bases. The CDR3 is made up of 17 amino acids. Deletions cut 7 bases from V and 0 bases from J, with 19 bases between. Germline V CDR1 and CDR2: MDHEN, SYDVKM. This CDR3 reads CASTKHLTATSGNTIYF. CDR3 coding DNA: TGTGCCAGCACCAAACACCTGACAGCTACCTCTGGAAACACCATATATTTT.

This clone was counted once. The chain carries TRBV28 and TRBJ2-3, with D uncertain. The CDR3 is 14 amino acids. V lost 6 bases and J lost 3, with 13 bases in between. The germline gives CDR1 MDHEN, CDR2 SYDVKM. As DNA, the CDR3 is TGTGCCAGCAGGGTAGCCTACAATACAGATACGCAGTATTTT. Protein product: CASRVAYNTDTQYF. The entire variable domain, with the rest obtained from reference TRBV28 and TRBJ2-3, is as follows: DVKVTQSSRYLVKRTGEKVFLECVQDMDHENMFWYRQDPGLGLRLIYFSYDVKMKEKGDIPEGYSVSREKKERFSLILESASTNQTSMYLCASRVAYNTDTQYFGPGTRLTVL.

The chain is built from TRBV9 and TRBJ2-1; 12 bases map to TRBD2. Looked up from germline, CDR1 is SGDLS and CDR2 is YYNGEE. Losses at the gene ends were 2 bases for V and 0 bases for J; bases not matched to a gene: 9. The CDR3 runs 19 residues. CDR3 sequence: CASSVEGLAGTSSYNEQFF. The CDR3 nucleotides read TGTGCCAGCAGCGTGGAAGGACTAGCGGGGACCAGCTCCTACAATGAGCAGTTCTTC.

The chain links TRBV27 to TRBJ2-7, with TRBD1 as a possible D gene (6 bases). Germline V CDR1 and CDR2: MNHEY, SMNVEV (reference sequence). V shed 8 bases and J shed 2 bases, with 13 bases lying between them. This CDR3 contains 13 residues. CDR3 DNA sequence: TGTGCCAGCGGAAGGGGGATACCCTACGAGCAGTACTTC. It encodes CASGRGIPYEQYF.

The chain has TRBV4-2 and TRBJ2-1; D is unresolved. V was clipped by 0 bases and J by 5 bases, with 20 bases between them. CDR3 length: 18 residues. CDR1 is LGHNA, CDR2 YNFKEQ, per germline. The CDR3 coding sequence is TGTGCCAGCAGCCAAGATATTGAGCGTCTGAGGCCCAACAATGAGCAGTTCTTC. This sequence encodes CASSQDIERLRPNNEQFF.

About this clone itself: At one end the junction does not follow the germline gene, possibly because of a read error. The CDR3 sequence is CASSIRPGTEVFF. The CDR3 nucleotides read TGTGCCAGTAGTATCCGTCCGGGGACTGAAGTTTTCTTT. The chain employs TRBV19 and TRBJ1-1, with D possibly being TRBD1 (5 bases). Germline CDR1 LNHDA, CDR2 SQIVND (reference sequence). This CDR3 spans 13 amino acids.

The chain employs TRBV15 and TRBJ2-1, with 11 bases fitting TRBD2. Germline V CDR1 and CDR2: LNHNV, YYDKDF (reference sequence). V was clipped by 3 bases and J by 0 bases; unmatched bases: 10. The CDR3 is made up of 19 amino acids. In DNA, the CDR3 is TGTGCCACCAGCAGGGCGGGACTAGCGGACTTGAGCTCCTACAATGAGCAGTTCTTC. The encoded protein is CATSRAGLADLSSYNEQFF.

This clone was picked up a small number of times. The chain has TRBV2 and TRBJ1-1, with no clear D. The CDR3 is made up of 13 amino acids. V was pared by 6 bases and J by 4 bases, with 12 bases between. CDR1 SNHLY and CDR2 FYNNEI come from the germline V gene. CDR3 bases: TGTGCCAGCAGCGCCTTTGGGAGCACTGAAGCTTTCTTT. This translates into CASSAFGSTEAFF.

V gene TRBV27 combines with J gene TRBJ1-2, with D perhaps TRBD1 (5 bases). This CDR3 region has 14 residues. Trimming removed 6 bases at V and 1 base at J, with 12 bases between. Germline V gene sequence: CDR1 MNHEY, CDR2 SMNVEV (reference sequence). The CDR3 sequence: CASSPFRDNYGYTF. The CDR3 region has the DNA TGTGCCAGCAGCCCGTTCAGGGATAACTATGGCTACACCTTC.

CDR3 residues: CSVEGPPSSGANVLTF. The CDR3 coding sequence is TGCAGCGTTGAGGGGCCGCCTAGCTCTGGGGCCAACGTCCTGACTTTC. The chain links TRBV29-1 to TRBJ2-6; maybe TRBD1 (5 bases). Germline V lookup: CDR1 SQVTM, CDR2 ANQGSEA. This CDR3 spans 16 amino acids. The V end lost 3 bases, the J end lost 0 bases, and 12 bases lay between the germline ends.

The genes are TRBV7-9 and TRBJ1-2; D remains unclear. Trimming removed 5 bases from V and 7 bases from J, with 20 bases in between. Per the germline V gene, CDR1 is SEHNR and CDR2 is FQNEAQ (reference sequence). CDR3 size: 15 residues. CDR3 nucleotide sequence: TGTGCCAGCAGCGGACTCAAGGATCGCGTTGGTGGCTACACCTTC. The encoded protein is CASSGLKDRVGGYTF.

This chain uses TRBV27 with TRBJ1-1, with D uncertain. In germline, CDR1 is MNHEY, CDR2 SMNVEV (reference sequence). V dropped 11 bases and J dropped 7 bases, with 17 bases sitting between them. This CDR3 has 12 residues. Here the CDR3 reads CAATGYSGEAFF. The CDR3 DNA is TGTGCCGCCACGGGGTACAGCGGTGAAGCTTTCTTT.

V usage is TRBV4-1 and J usage is TRBJ1-1; D may be TRBD1 (5 bases). Trimming shortened V by 7 bases and J by 3 bases, and 12 bases separated the two germline ends. CDR3 length: 13 amino acids. CDR1 is MGHRA, CDR2 YSYEKL, per germline. The CDR3 loop is CASMGGGDTEAFF. In DNA, the CDR3 is TGCGCCAGCATGGGTGGGGGGGACACTGAAGCTTTCTTT.

J is TRBJ2-1 and V is TRBV29-1, with a tentative D call TRBD1 (7 bases). Germline loops: CDR1 SQVTM, CDR2 ANQGSEA. CDR3 size: 17 residues. V lost 5 bases, J lost 0 bases, and 20 bases lay in between. This CDR3 is CSVLGGARQGSYNEQFF. The CDR3 nucleotides read TGCAGCGTTTTGGGAGGAGCCCGACAGGGCTCCTACAATGAGCAGTTCTTC.

This rearrangement joins TRBV7-8 to TRBJ2-1, with 9 bases fitting TRBD2. Germline loops: CDR1 SGHVS, CDR2 FQNEAQ. With 3 bases clipped from V and 0 bases from J, the junction kept 3 bases outside the gene matches. CDR3 size: 16 residues. The CDR3 sequence is CASSFISGSSYNEQFF. The CDR3 DNA is TGTGCCAGCAGCTTTATTAGCGGGAGCTCCTACAATGAGCAGTTCTTC.

The V gene is TRBV7-8, the J gene TRBJ2-7; D is uncertain. V dropped 1 base and J dropped 6 bases, with 10 bases sitting between them. Germline values: CDR1 SGHVS, CDR2 FQNEAQ. This CDR3 region has 13 residues. CDR3 amino acids: CASSLGQRGEQYF. The DNA for the CDR3 is TGTGCCAGCAGCTTAGGGCAACGAGGCGAGCAGTACTTC.

This clone has a handful of counts. This chain joins TRBV28 and TRBJ1-2; 8 positions match TRBD1. V shed 7 bases and J 5 bases; nucleotides not matched to a gene: 9. Germline CDR1 MDHEN, CDR2 SYDVKM. The length of the CDR3 is 14 residues. The CDR3 loop reads CASTSGGRVYGYTF. Here the CDR3 DNA reads TGTGCCAGCACTTCAGGGGGCAGGGTGTATGGCTACACCTTC.

The V gene is TRBV4-1, the J gene TRBJ2-7; D may be TRBD2 (7 bases). In germline, CDR1 is MGHRA, CDR2 YSYEKL. V was pared by 0 bases and J by 7 bases, with 19 bases between. The CDR3 is 16 residues long. The CDR3 loop is CASSQEKKGGGLEQYF. DNA for the CDR3: TGCGCCAGCAGCCAAGAGAAAAAGGGGGGGGGACTGGAGCAGTACTTC.

The chain recombines TRBV11-3 with TRBJ2-7; 7 nucleotides align to TRBD2. CDR1 SGHNT and CDR2 YENEEA come from the germline V gene. The CDR3 contains 15 residues. Germline trimming cut 5 bases from V and 1 base from J; bases unmatched to any gene: 8. CDR3 amino acids: CASSVSSGPSYEQYF. CDR3 in DNA: TGTGCCAGCAGCGTCTCTAGCGGACCTTCCTACGAGCAGTACTTC. Based on the CDR3 plus reference TRBV11-3 and TRBJ2-7, the full variable domain is EAGVVQSPRYKIIEKKQPVAFWCNPISGHNTLYWYLQNLGQGPELLIRYENEEAVDDSQLPKDRFSAERLKGVDSTLKIQPAELGDSAVYLCASSVSSGPSYEQYFGPGTRLTVT.